The source of this T cell receptor beta chain is a study of blood T cell repertoires in COVID-19. Across the whole study: Sites across the United States, Italy and Spain contributed samples from acute and convalescent COVID-19. Sources were T cells, B-cell-depleted T cells, or PBMCs; the material itself was cDNA or gDNA.

A few counts support this clone. V dropped 8 bases and J dropped 6 bases, with 14 bases sitting between them. The CDR3 is 13 amino acids. Original processing notes: Amplifying reference gene primers gave estimates of nucleated cell counts. The protocol was immunoSEQ multiplex PCR, while the TCRdb copy is restricted to in-frame clones and leaves out a portion. D and trimming were read from the DNA, whereas the V and J calls and clone size are those reported in that table. Of some 200,000 clones listed, approximately 82% are singletons. Source material: peripheral blood. This receptor was obtained from a human donor in a cohort sampled during active COVID-19. The genes are TRBV12-3 or TRBV12-4 and TRBJ1-5; tentative D call: TRBD1 (6 bases). The DNA for the CDR3 is TGTGCCAGCGGCAGGGGAGGGTTTCAGCCCCAGCATTTT. Residues: CASGRGGFQPQHF.